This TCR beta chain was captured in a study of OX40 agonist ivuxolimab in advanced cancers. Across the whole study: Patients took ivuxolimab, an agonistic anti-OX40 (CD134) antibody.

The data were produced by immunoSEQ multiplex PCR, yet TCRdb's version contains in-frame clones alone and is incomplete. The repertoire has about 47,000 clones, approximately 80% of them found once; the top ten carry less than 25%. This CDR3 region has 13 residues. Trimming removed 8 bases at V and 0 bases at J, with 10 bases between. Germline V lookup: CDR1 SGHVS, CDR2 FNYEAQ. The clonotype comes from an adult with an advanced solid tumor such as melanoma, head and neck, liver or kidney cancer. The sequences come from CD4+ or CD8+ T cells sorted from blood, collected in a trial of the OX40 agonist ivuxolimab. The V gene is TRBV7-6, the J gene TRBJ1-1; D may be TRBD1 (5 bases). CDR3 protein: CASGGGLNTEAFF. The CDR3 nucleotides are TGTGCCAGCGGTGGGGGGTTGAACACTGAAGCTTTCTTT.